The 19 T cell receptor beta chains given below trace back to one sample, sequenced in a study of T cells in Graves' hyperthyroidism and ophthalmopathy. Using RNA transcripts as the source, TCR beta CDR3 regions were amplified. The HTBI primer set was used in a first-round RT-PCR of the TCR CDR3. In TCRdb, the multiplex PCR reads were re-called with MiXCR into one record per CDR3 protein. Of about 330,000 distinct CDR3 sequences listed, roughly 13% are singletons. Sequencing used blood. These receptors were obtained from a woman between 35 and 50 years old with Graves' ophthalmopathy.

There are many counts of this clonotype. The rearrangement uses TRBV2 and TRBJ2-1; 12 bases align to TRBD2. From germline, CDR1 is SNHLY and CDR2 FYNNEI. V was pared by 7 bases and J by 13 bases, with 14 bases of the junction left unmatched. The CDR3 contains 15 residues. The CDR3 DNA sequence: TGTGCCAGCACGCCCGGGACTAGCGGGCCCCGAGGACAGTTCTTC. It translates to CASTPGTSGPRGQFF.

This clonotype showed up many times. The CDR3 coding sequence is TGTGCCAGCAGCGCCGGACTAGCGGGGGCGGGATACATTCAGTACTTC. This sequence encodes CASSAGLAGAGYIQYF. The genes are TRBV7-6 and TRBJ2-4, with TRBD2 matching 13 bases. The CDR3 length is 16 residues. The trim removed 5 bases at V and 8 bases at J, leaving 9 bases unmatched. Per the germline V gene, CDR1 is SGHVS and CDR2 is FNYEAQ. The full variable domain, with the rest looked up from reference TRBV7-6 and TRBJ2-4, is GAGVSQSPRYKVTKRGQDVALRCDPISGHVSLYWYRQALGQGPEFLTYFNYEAQQDKSGLPNDRFSAERPEGSISTLTIQRTEQRDSAMYRCASSAGLAGAGYIQYFGAGTRLSVL.

The chain is built from TRBV6-2 or TRBV6-3 and TRBJ2-5, with D perhaps matching TRBD2 (6 bases). The CDR3 contains 14 residues. Deletions cut 2 bases from V and 7 bases from J, with 14 bases between. Germline loops: CDR1 MNHEY, CDR2 SVGEGT. Here the CDR3 DNA reads TGTGCCAGCAGTTACGGGGGGAGTCGGGGGACCCAGTACTTC. Amino acid sequence: CASSYGGSRGTQYF.

This clonotype was seen at least ten times. The chain couples TRBV5-5 to TRBJ1-2; tentatively, D is TRBD1 (6 bases). The CDR3 covers 14 residues. Trimming took off 0 bases at V and 4 bases at J, with 10 bases between the two ends. CDR1 and CDR2 (germline): SGHKS, YYEKEE (reference sequence). CDR3 DNA sequence: TGTGCCAGCAGCTTGGATCCGGGGGCCTATGGCTACACCTTC. Translation gives CASSLDPGAYGYTF.

This clonotype has just a few counts. The J gene is TRBJ2-5, the V gene TRBV20-1, with TRBD2 matching over 8 bases. The CDR3 is 19 amino acids. Germline V lookup: CDR1 DFQATT, CDR2 SNEGSKA (reference sequence). Unmatched junction bases numbered 16, after V lost 0 bases and J lost 1 base. Here the CDR3 reads CSARDLLKDRGGLQETQYF. The CDR3 DNA is TGCAGTGCTAGAGATTTGCTGAAGGACCGGGGGGGCCTCCAAGAGACCCAGTACTTC.

This clonotype was seen many times. The chain couples TRBV28 to TRBJ2-7; 8 bases match TRBD2. Germline V lookup: CDR1 MDHEN, CDR2 SYDVKM. The V and J ends lost 4 bases and 7 bases, in that order; junction bases with no gene match: 9. The length of the CDR3 is 14 residues. This CDR3 reads CASSWERERWEQYF. The CDR3, as DNA: TGTGCCAGCAGTTGGGAGCGGGAGAGATGGGAGCAGTACTTC.

The J gene is TRBJ2-3, the V gene TRBV19, with TRBD1 matching over 7 bases. V was pared by 3 bases and J by 2 bases, with 5 bases of the junction left unmatched. The CDR3 extends over 15 amino acids. Germline CDR1 LNHDA, CDR2 SQIVND (reference sequence). The CDR3, as DNA: TGTGCCAGTAGTATGGGCGGACAGGTCACAGATACGCAGTATTTT. Its translation: CASSMGGQVTDTQYF.

This clonotype appeared many times. The rearrangement uses TRBV6-5 and TRBJ2-2; D not certain. Germline V gene data show CDR1 as MNHEY and CDR2 as SVGAGI. The CDR3 sequence is 14 residues long. The V gene lost 2 bases and the J gene lost 3 bases, with 7 bases spanning the gap. CDR3 nucleotides: TGTGCCAGCAGTTACCTGAGAGACACCGGGGAGCTGTTTTTT. Amino acid sequence: CASSYLRDTGELFF.

The CDR3 DNA follows: TGTGCCAGCAGGGTGCGGGGGTTGGGGGCCCCAGATACGCAGTATTTT. Its translation: CASRVRGLGAPDTQYF. The chain joins TRBV5-5 to TRBJ2-3, with a possible D match to TRBD2 (7 bases). V lost 5 bases and J lost 4, with 20 bases in between. The CDR3 totals 16 residues. In germline, CDR1 is SGHKS, CDR2 YYEKEE (reference sequence). The whole variable domain, remainder taken from reference TRBV5-5 and TRBJ2-3, is DAGVTQSPTHLIKTRGQQVTLRCSPISGHKSVSWYQQVLGQGPQFIFQYYEKEERGRGNFPDRFSARQFPNYSSELNVNALLLGDSALYLCASRVRGLGAPDTQYFGPGTRLTVL.

The sample holds many counts of this clonotype. This chain connects TRBV5-1 to TRBJ2-2; D is possibly TRBD1 (5 bases). Germline V gene lookup returns CDR1 SGHRS and CDR2 YFSETQ. CDR3 size: 14 residues. The ends were cut back, 4 bases at V and 5 bases at J, with 12 bases in the middle. CDR3 nucleotides: TGCGCCAGCAGCGGTCAGGGCGAGACCGGGGAGCTGTTTTTT. It yields the protein CASSGQGETGELFF.

This clonotype was observed at least ten times. This rearrangement joins TRBV3-1 to TRBJ2-5, with D possibly TRBD1 on 5 matching bases. The CDR3 is 14 residues long. Trimming took 4 bases from V and 2 from J, leaving 11 bases between them. CDR1 is LGHDT and CDR2 is YNNKEL in the germline V gene (reference sequence). The CDR3 DNA reads as TGTGCCAGCAGCCCCCCAGACAGACAAGAGACCCAGTACTTC. It encodes CASSPPDRQETQYF.

The chain couples TRBV29-1 to TRBJ1-2, with D unresolved. CDR1 and CDR2 from the germline V gene are SQVTM and ANQGSEA. CDR3 length: 13 residues. The ends were cut back, 6 bases at V and 3 bases at J, with 14 bases in the middle. The CDR3 is CSVVRAGYYGYTF. The CDR3, as DNA: TGCAGCGTCGTACGGGCAGGATACTATGGCTACACCTTC.

This clonotype was observed at least ten times. The chain couples TRBV2 to TRBJ2-7; D uncertain. In germline, CDR1 is SNHLY, CDR2 FYNNEI. The length of the CDR3 is 14 residues. V was cut by 2 bases and J by 0 bases, with 8 bases left in between. The CDR3 is CASSELPSSYEQYF. DNA for the CDR3: TGTGCCAGCAGTGAATTACCCAGCTCCTACGAGCAGTACTTC.

About this clonotype itself: The junction departs from the called germline gene at one end, perhaps through a read error. This chain joins TRBV5-8 and TRBJ1-6; D gene unclear. CDR3 length equals 15 residues. CDR1 and CDR2 (germline): SGHTS, YDEGEE. This CDR3 reads CASSKTGLGNSPLRF. CDR3 bases: TGTGCCAGCAGCAAAACCGGGCTCGGGAATTCACCCCTCCGCTTT.

This clonotype was counted only a few times. The chain combines TRBV5-1 with TRBJ1-2; D gene ambiguous. The CDR3 totals 14 residues. Trimming pared 8 bases from V and 4 bases from J, leaving 18 bases between. Germline CDR1 SGHRS, CDR2 YFSETQ. The CDR3 spells CASSEQDSTYGYTF. DNA for the CDR3: TGCGCCAGTTCCGAGCAGGACTCAACCTATGGCTACACCTTC.

The rearrangement uses TRBV7-6 and TRBJ1-1; 8 bases align to TRBD1. The CDR3 runs 15 residues. From germline, CDR1 is SGHVS and CDR2 FNYEAQ. V dropped 3 bases and J dropped 1; count of bases not matched to a gene: 4. The CDR3 reads CASSFGQGWNTEAFF. The CDR3 DNA reads TGTGCCAGCAGCTTTGGACAGGGTTGGAACACTGAAGCTTTCTTT.

This clonotype was observed a handful of times. The chain couples TRBV20-1 to TRBJ2-4; perhaps D is TRBD1 or TRBD2 (5 bases each). The V end lost 1 base, the J end lost 5 bases, and 9 bases lay between the germline ends. The CDR3 is 13 residues long. CDR1 is DFQATT and CDR2 is SNEGSKA in the germline V gene (reference sequence). Here the CDR3 DNA reads TGCAGTGCTAGAGTTATGGGGGAAAACATTCAGTACTTC. It specifies CSARVMGENIQYF.

The gene calls are TRBV28 and TRBJ2-7; 7 bases map to TRBD2. From germline, CDR1 is MDHEN and CDR2 SYDVKM. The junction had 12 bases not matched to a gene; V was cut back by 2 bases and J by 5 bases. The CDR3 sequence is 16 residues long. The CDR3 region is CASSLLTREIAHEQYF. CDR3 sequence (DNA): TGTGCCAGCAGTTTACTGACGCGGGAGATTGCCCACGAGCAGTACTTC.

The sample holds many counts of this clonotype. This chain uses TRBV19 with TRBJ1-5; 8 nucleotides line up with TRBD1. The CDR3 has 15 amino acids. Germline values: CDR1 LNHDA, CDR2 SQIVND (reference sequence). Trimming at V came to 3 bases and at J to 5 bases, leaving 6 bases not matched to a gene. The chain's CDR3 is CASSIQGQDDQPQHF. For the CDR3, the DNA is TGTGCCAGTAGTATCCAGGGACAGGATGATCAGCCCCAGCATTTT.